This T cell receptor beta chain was captured by sequencing in a study of T cell changes during pregnancy in multiple sclerosis (dated by TCRdb to the late 2010s). Regarding the study in general: The study looked at changes in the T cell repertoire across pregnancy in women with multiple sclerosis.

CDR1 and CDR2 were assigned from the germline V gene as LGHNA and YSLEER. V and J are trimmed by 0 bases and 1 base, and the gene matches miss 8 bases of the junction. Taken from cysteine to phenylalanine, the CDR3 has 17 residues. Of the read, only the CDR3 DNA is kept; its 51 bases are in frame from base 1. This clone was counted a single time. Its antigen remains undetermined. Base qualities are missing; no much larger clone stands one base away. Libraries were built with the immunoSEQ multiplex PCR assay. TCRdb took over this immuneACCESS table, retaining in-frame rearrangements with V and J assigned. Such tables are incomplete; in checked studies, under half of the missing clones stem from an unresolved V gene, and the remainder is unexplained. The sample records tens of thousands of clones, over 80% of which are singletons. 0.45% to 0.65% of the sample goes to the ten largest clones.

This clonotype originated in a female donor with multiple sclerosis, enrolled in a pregnancy study. The sequences come from CD4+ T cells from peripheral blood mononuclear cells, collected after pregnancy. The chain is encoded by TRBV4-3 joined to TRBJ2-7; 8 of the junction bases match TRBD1. The bases are TGCGCCAGCAGCCAAGATGGCCCCAACAGGGGGTCCTACGAGCAGTACTTC. It is translated as CASSQDGPNRGSYEQYF.